These T cell receptor beta chains were read from a single sample in a study of cytomegalovirus exposure and HLA in healthy donors. Libraries were prepared by immunoSEQ multiplex PCR; TCRdb keeps only in-frame clonotypes and omits some of them. The sample holds over 120,000 clones, around 79% seen once. Sample: PBMCs. The source is a male donor in good health and CMV-seronegative. Each CDR3 is given with its conserved first and last residue. Fields, in order: clone size, V gene, D gene, J gene, CDR3 protein, CDR3 DNA. A D gene is named only where the DNA matches it firmly. Size is omitted from some rows. Given values are once, few, many or a class for expanded clones.

abundance: NA
v_gene: TRBV6-1
d_gene: TRBD2
j_gene: TRBJ2-1
CDR3aa: CASSGRAGGNYNEQFF
CDR3nt: TGTGCCAGCAGTGGCCGAGCGGGGGGGAACTACAATGAGCAGTTCTTC

abundance: NA
v_gene: TRBV5-1
d_gene: TRBD1
j_gene: TRBJ2-2
CDR3aa: CASSSDRVGNTGELFF
CDR3nt: TGCGCCAGCAGTTCCGACAGGGTCGGCAACACCGGGGAGCTGTTTTTT

abundance: NA
v_gene: TRBV15
d_gene: TRBD1
j_gene: TRBJ1-2
CDR3aa: CATSRDRQGDGYTF
CDR3nt: TGTGCCACCAGCAGAGATCGACAGGGGGATGGCTACACCTTC

abundance: NA
v_gene: TRBV10-3
d_gene: TRBD2
j_gene: TRBJ2-1
CDR3aa: CAISESPGRSSYNEQFF
CDR3nt: TGTGCCATCAGTGAGTCCCCCGGGAGGTCCTCCTACAATGAGCAGTTCTTC

abundance: NA
v_gene: TRBV9
d_gene: NA
j_gene: TRBJ2-5
CDR3aa: CASSVGLRGQETQYF
CDR3nt: TGTGCCAGCAGCGTAGGGCTTCGGGGGCAAGAGACCCAGTACTTC

abundance: NA
v_gene: TRBV7-2
d_gene: TRBD2
j_gene: TRBJ2-7
CDR3aa: CASSPRLAGNYEQYF
CDR3nt: TGTGCCAGCAGCCCACGACTAGCGGGGAACTACGAGCAGTACTTC

abundance: NA
v_gene: TRBV6-5
d_gene: TRBD2
j_gene: TRBJ2-1
CDR3aa: CASRPLAGAGGEQFF
CDR3nt: TGTGCCAGCAGACCCCTAGCGGGGGCCGGCGGGGAGCAGTTCTTC

abundance: NA
v_gene: TRBV6-5
d_gene: TRBD1
j_gene: TRBJ1-5
CDR3aa: CASSPDRNNQPQHF
CDR3nt: TGTGCCAGCAGCCCGGACAGGAACAATCAGCCCCAGCATTTT

abundance: NA
v_gene: TRBV10-3
d_gene: NA
j_gene: TRBJ1-2
CDR3aa: CAINGEDSNYGYTF
CDR3nt: TGTGCCATCAATGGAGAGGACAGTAACTATGGCTACACCTTC

abundance: NA
v_gene: TRBV5-1
d_gene: NA
j_gene: TRBJ2-7
CDR3aa: CASSLEGGVNYEQYF
CDR3nt: TGCGCCAGCAGCTTGGAGGGGGGGGTTAACTACGAGCAGTACTTC

abundance: once
v_gene: TRBV29-1
d_gene: NA
j_gene: TRBJ1-1
CDR3aa: CSVEGMRRYAFF
CDR3nt: TGCAGCGTTGAAGGCATGAGAAGATACGCTTTCTTT

abundance: NA
v_gene: TRBV27
d_gene: TRBD1
j_gene: TRBJ1-6
CDR3aa: CASSLSGQGFSPLHF
CDR3nt: TGTGCCAGCAGTTTGAGCGGACAGGGTTTTTCACCCCTCCACTTT

abundance: NA
v_gene: TRBV6-1
d_gene: TRBD2
j_gene: TRBJ2-7
CDR3aa: CASSDRYQRGTYEQYF
CDR3nt: TGTGCCAGCAGTGATCGGTACCAGCGGGGAACCTACGAGCAGTACTTC

abundance: NA
v_gene: TRBV11-3
d_gene: TRBD2
j_gene: TRBJ2-7
CDR3aa: CASSLGGGYEQYF
CDR3nt: TGTGCCAGCAGCTTAGGGGGGGGATACGAGCAGTACTTC

abundance: NA
v_gene: TRBV5-1
d_gene: TRBD2
j_gene: TRBJ2-1
CDR3aa: CASSSTGTNYNEQFF
CDR3nt: TGCGCCAGCAGCTCCACCGGGACTAACTACAATGAGCAGTTCTTC

abundance: NA
v_gene: TRBV2
d_gene: NA
j_gene: TRBJ1-2
CDR3aa: CASNLGRGYGYTF
CDR3nt: TGTGCCAGCAACCTAGGTAGGGGATATGGCTACACCTTC

abundance: NA
v_gene: TRBV6-4
d_gene: TRBD2
j_gene: TRBJ2-1
CDR3aa: CASTLTSGSYNEQFF
CDR3nt: TGTGCCAGCACCCTGACTAGCGGGAGCTACAATGAGCAGTTCTTC

abundance: NA
v_gene: TRBV7-6
d_gene: NA
j_gene: TRBJ2-7
CDR3aa: CASSLISGSSYEQYF
CDR3nt: TGTGCCAGCAGCTTAATAAGTGGTAGCTCCTACGAGCAGTACTTC

abundance: NA
v_gene: TRBV7-8
d_gene: TRBD2
j_gene: TRBJ2-2
CDR3aa: CASSFPSGAGELFF
CDR3nt: TGTGCCAGCAGCTTTCCTAGCGGGGCCGGGGAGCTGTTTTTT

abundance: few
v_gene: TRBV10-1
d_gene: NA
j_gene: TRBJ2-1
CDR3aa: CASTPTRSYNEQFF
CDR3nt: TGCGCCAGCACCCCGACACGCTCCTACAATGAGCAGTTCTTC

abundance: NA
v_gene: TRBV18
d_gene: NA
j_gene: TRBJ1-1
CDR3aa: CASSPDGISTEAFF
CDR3nt: TGTGCCAGCTCACCAGACGGGATCAGCACTGAAGCTTTCTTT

abundance: NA
v_gene: TRBV7-9
d_gene: NA
j_gene: TRBJ2-7
CDR3aa: CSSTPGAYEQYF
CDR3nt: TGTTCCAGCACCCCTGGAGCCTACGAGCAGTACTTC

abundance: few
v_gene: TRBV18
d_gene: TRBD1
j_gene: TRBJ1-1
CDR3aa: CASSPRQGVTEAFF
CDR3nt: TGTGCCAGCTCACCCCGACAGGGTGTCACTGAAGCTTTCTTT

abundance: NA
v_gene: TRBV6-6
d_gene: NA
j_gene: TRBJ1-1
CDR3aa: CASSSGGGNMNTEAFF
CDR3nt: TGTGCCAGCAGTTCGGGGGGCGGAAACATGAACACTGAAGCTTTCTTT

abundance: NA
v_gene: TRBV18
d_gene: NA
j_gene: TRBJ2-7
CDR3aa: CASSGTASYEQYF
CDR3nt: TGTGCCAGCTCCGGGACTGCCTCCTACGAGCAGTACTTC

abundance: NA
v_gene: TRBV29-1
d_gene: NA
j_gene: TRBJ1-1
CDR3aa: CSVIYTPPWGMGDTPRNTEAFF
CDR3nt: TGCAGCGTTATATATACTCCACCCTGGGGAATGGGGGACACCCCACGGAACACTGAAGCTTTCTTT

abundance: NA
v_gene: TRBV7-9
d_gene: NA
j_gene: TRBJ2-1
CDR3aa: CASSLRQVKGYNEQFF
CDR3nt: TGTGCCAGCAGCTTGCGACAGGTTAAGGGCTACAATGAGCAGTTCTTC

abundance: NA
v_gene: TRBV9
d_gene: TRBD1
j_gene: TRBJ2-1
CDR3aa: CASSVGTGFYNEQFF
CDR3nt: TGTGCCAGCAGCGTCGGGACAGGTTTTTACAATGAGCAGTTCTTC

abundance: NA
v_gene: TRBV19
d_gene: TRBD1
j_gene: TRBJ1-1
CDR3aa: CASSTPGQGKTEAFF
CDR3nt: TGTGCCAGTAGTACGCCGGGACAGGGGAAAACTGAAGCTTTCTTT

abundance: NA
v_gene: TRBV6-5
d_gene: NA
j_gene: TRBJ2-3
CDR3aa: CASSYQVASTDTQYF
CDR3nt: TGTGCCAGCAGTTACCAGGTGGCTAGCACAGATACGCAGTATTTT

abundance: NA
v_gene: TRBV7-2
d_gene: NA
j_gene: TRBJ1-6
CDR3aa: CASRGAGVINSPLHF
CDR3nt: TGTGCCAGCAGGGGGGCTGGGGTCATTAATTCACCCCTCCACTTT

abundance: few
v_gene: TRBV21-1
d_gene: NA
j_gene: TRBJ1-2
CDR3aa: CASLRTGYTPVSYGYTF
CDR3nt: TGTGCCAGCCTCCGGACAGGGTACACCCCCGTCTCCTATGGCTACACCTTC

abundance: NA
v_gene: TRBV7-6
d_gene: NA
j_gene: TRBJ2-3
CDR3aa: CASTIGYGSGNTQYF
CDR3nt: TGTGCCAGCACCATAGGGTATGGATCGGGGAATACGCAGTATTTT

abundance: NA
v_gene: TRBV6-5
d_gene: TRBD1
j_gene: TRBJ1-6
CDR3aa: CASSYSWTGNSPLHF
CDR3nt: TGTGCCAGCAGTTACTCGTGGACAGGGAATTCACCCCTCCACTTT

abundance: NA
v_gene: TRBV7-9
d_gene: NA
j_gene: TRBJ2-5
CDR3aa: CASSLGSLGATQYF
CDR3nt: TGTGCCAGCAGCTTAGGGAGTTTGGGGGCGACCCAGTACTTC

abundance: NA
v_gene: TRBV4-1
d_gene: TRBD1
j_gene: TRBJ1-2
CDR3aa: CASSLQQGAGYGYTF
CDR3nt: TGCGCCAGCAGCCTACAACAGGGGGCGGGCTATGGCTACACCTTC

abundance: few
v_gene: TRBV27
d_gene: TRBD1
j_gene: TRBJ2-7
CDR3aa: CASSIHRGLEQYF
CDR3nt: TGTGCCAGCAGTATCCACAGGGGGTTGGAGCAGTACTTC

abundance: NA
v_gene: TRBV5-1
d_gene: TRBD1
j_gene: TRBJ2-1
CDR3aa: CASSLPGQGGYEQFF
CDR3nt: TGCGCCAGCAGCTTACCGGGACAGGGGGGCTATGAGCAGTTCTTC

abundance: NA
v_gene: TRBV5-1
d_gene: NA
j_gene: TRBJ2-1
CDR3aa: CASSVSDEQFF
CDR3nt: TGCGCCAGCAGCGTTAGCGATGAGCAGTTCTTC

abundance: NA
v_gene: TRBV4-1
d_gene: NA
j_gene: TRBJ2-1
CDR3aa: CASSQVPAAMQFF
CDR3nt: TGCGCCAGCAGCCAAGTGCCAGCGGCGATGCAGTTCTTC

abundance: NA
v_gene: TRBV11-2
d_gene: NA
j_gene: TRBJ2-5
CDR3aa: CASSLSGEETQYF
CDR3nt: TGTGCCAGCAGCTTATCGGGGGAAGAGACCCAGTACTTC

abundance: once
v_gene: TRBV2
d_gene: TRBD1
j_gene: TRBJ1-2
CDR3aa: CASSLQGAYGYTF
CDR3nt: TGTGCCAGCAGTTTACAGGGGGCCTATGGCTACACCTTC